This TCR beta chain was retrieved from a study of blood T cell repertoires in COVID-19. Study-level background: Samples taken during acute and convalescent COVID-19 were collected in the United States, Italy and Spain. PBMCs, B-cell-depleted T cells, or T cells were the source of the cDNA or gDNA that made up the material.

Original processing methods: Quantification of nucleated cells was approximated via reference gene primer amplification. TCRdb's table, derived via immunoSEQ multiplex PCR, lists solely in-frame clones and lacks some. That table furnishes V, J and clone size, whereas the DNA furnished D and trimming. This table holds roughly 260,000 clones, approximately 82% found once. CDR1 is MNHEY, CDR2 SVGAGI, per germline. Between the trimmed V and J ends, which lost 5 bases and 5 bases, there was a span of 15 bases. This CDR3 has 14 amino acids. Sequenced material: peripheral blood. The chain recombines TRBV6-5 with TRBJ2-5; possibly TRBD1 for D (7 bases). This TCR came from a woman under 30 with acute or convalescent COVID-19. Here the CDR3 reads CASSRRTGGETQYF. CDR3 bases: TGTGCCAGCAGTCGCCGGACAGGAGGGGAGACCCAGTACTTC.